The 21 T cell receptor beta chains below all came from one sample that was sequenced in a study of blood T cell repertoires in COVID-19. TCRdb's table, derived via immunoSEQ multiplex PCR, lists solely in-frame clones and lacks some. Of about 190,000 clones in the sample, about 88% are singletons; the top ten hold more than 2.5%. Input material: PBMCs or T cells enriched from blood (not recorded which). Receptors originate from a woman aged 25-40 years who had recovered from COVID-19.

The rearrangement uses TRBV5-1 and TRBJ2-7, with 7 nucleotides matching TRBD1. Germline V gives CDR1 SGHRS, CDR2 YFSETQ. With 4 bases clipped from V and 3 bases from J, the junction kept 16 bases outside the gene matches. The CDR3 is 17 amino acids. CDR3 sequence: CASSPARDSPFFYEQYF. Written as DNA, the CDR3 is TGCGCCAGCAGCCCGGCCCGGGACAGTCCCTTCTTCTACGAGCAGTACTTC.

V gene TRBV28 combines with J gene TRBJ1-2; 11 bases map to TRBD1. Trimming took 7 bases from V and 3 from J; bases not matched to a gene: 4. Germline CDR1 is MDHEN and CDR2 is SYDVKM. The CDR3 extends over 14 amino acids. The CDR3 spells CASTKGQGDYGYTF. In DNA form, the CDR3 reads TGTGCCAGCACAAAGGGACAGGGGGACTATGGCTACACCTTC.

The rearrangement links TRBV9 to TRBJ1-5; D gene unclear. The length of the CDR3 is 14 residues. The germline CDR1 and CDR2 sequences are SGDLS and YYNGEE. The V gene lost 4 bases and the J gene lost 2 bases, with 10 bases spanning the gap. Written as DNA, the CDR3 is TGTGCCAGCAGCCCCCGGGGAGGCAATCAGCCCCAGCATTTT. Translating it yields CASSPRGGNQPQHF.

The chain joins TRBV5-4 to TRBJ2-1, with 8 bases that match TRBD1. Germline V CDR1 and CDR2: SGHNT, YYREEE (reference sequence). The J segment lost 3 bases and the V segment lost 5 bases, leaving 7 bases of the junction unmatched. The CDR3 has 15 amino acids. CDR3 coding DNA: TGTGCCAGCAGATACTTGGGACAGGACTACAATGAGCAGTTCTTC. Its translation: CASRYLGQDYNEQFF.

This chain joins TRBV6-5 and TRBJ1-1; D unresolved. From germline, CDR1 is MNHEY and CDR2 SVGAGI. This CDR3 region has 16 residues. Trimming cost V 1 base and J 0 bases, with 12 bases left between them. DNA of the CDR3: TGTGCCAGCAGTTACTTTGGGCAGAGCTTGAACACTGAAGCTTTCTTT. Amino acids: CASSYFGQSLNTEAFF.

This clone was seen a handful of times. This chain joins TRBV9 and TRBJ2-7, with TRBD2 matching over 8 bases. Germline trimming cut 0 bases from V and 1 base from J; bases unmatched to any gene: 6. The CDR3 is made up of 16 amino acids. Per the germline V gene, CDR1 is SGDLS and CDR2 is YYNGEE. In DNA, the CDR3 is TGTGCCAGCAGCGTAGCAAGCGGGAGTTTATCCTACGAGCAGTACTTC. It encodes CASSVASGSLSYEQYF.

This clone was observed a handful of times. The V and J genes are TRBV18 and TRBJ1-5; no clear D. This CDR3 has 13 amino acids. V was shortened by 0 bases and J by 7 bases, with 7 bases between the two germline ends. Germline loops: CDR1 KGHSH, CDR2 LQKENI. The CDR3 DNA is TGTGCCAGCTCACCACCGACGGGGCAGCCCCAGCATTTT. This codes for CASSPPTGQPQHF. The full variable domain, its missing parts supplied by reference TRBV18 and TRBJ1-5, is NAGVMQNPRHLVRRRGQEARLRCSPMKGHSHVYWYRQLPEEGLKFMVYLQKENIIDESGMPKERFSAEFPKEGPSILRIQQVVRGDSAAYFCASSPPTGQPQHFGDGTRLSIL.

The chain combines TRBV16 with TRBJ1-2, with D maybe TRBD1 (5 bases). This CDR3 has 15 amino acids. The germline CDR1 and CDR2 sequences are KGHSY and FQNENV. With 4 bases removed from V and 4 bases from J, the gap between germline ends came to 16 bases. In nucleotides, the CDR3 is TGTGCCAGCAGCCCCCGCGCCCAGGGAGGCTATGGCTACACCTTC. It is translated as CASSPRAQGGYGYTF.

For the CDR3, the DNA is TGCGCCAGCTTCTACAGCGGGAGAGCGTCCTACAATGAGCAGTTCTTC. This gives the protein CASFYSGRASYNEQFF. The rearrangement links TRBV5-1 to TRBJ2-1, with TRBD2 matching 8 bases. Per germline, CDR1 SGHRS and CDR2 YFSETQ. The CDR3 sequence is 16 residues long. V was pared by 7 bases and J by 1 base, with 10 bases of the junction left unmatched. Full variable domain (remainder filled in from reference TRBV5-1 and TRBJ2-1): KAGVTQTPRYLIKTRGQQVTLSCSPISGHRSVSWYQQTPGQGLQFLFEYFSETQRNKGNFPGRFSGRQFSNSRSEMNVSTLELGDSALYLCASFYSGRASYNEQFFGPGTRLTVL.

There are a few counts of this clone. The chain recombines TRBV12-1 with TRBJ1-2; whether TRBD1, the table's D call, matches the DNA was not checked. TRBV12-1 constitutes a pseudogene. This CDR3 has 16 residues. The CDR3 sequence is CASSFVLDRGRGGYTF. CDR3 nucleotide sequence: TGTGCCAGCAGCTTTGTCCTGGACAGGGGGCGCGGTGGCTACACCTTC.

CDR3 sequence reads: CASSFPSGGGELFF. The DNA for the CDR3 is TGCGCCAGCAGCTTTCCTAGCGGGGGCGGGGAGCTGTTTTTT. The chain has TRBV5-1 and TRBJ2-2, with 10 bases matching TRBD2. V was clipped by 2 bases and J by 7 bases; unmatched bases: 2. The germline CDR1 and CDR2 sequences are SGHRS and YFSETQ. CDR3 size: 14 residues.

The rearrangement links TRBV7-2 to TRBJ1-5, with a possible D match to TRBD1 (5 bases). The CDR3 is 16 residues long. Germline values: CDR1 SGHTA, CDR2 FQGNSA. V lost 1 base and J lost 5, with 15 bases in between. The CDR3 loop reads CASSLVTPRGDQPQHF. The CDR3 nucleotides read TGTGCCAGCAGCTTAGTAACCCCCCGGGGGGATCAGCCCCAGCATTTT.

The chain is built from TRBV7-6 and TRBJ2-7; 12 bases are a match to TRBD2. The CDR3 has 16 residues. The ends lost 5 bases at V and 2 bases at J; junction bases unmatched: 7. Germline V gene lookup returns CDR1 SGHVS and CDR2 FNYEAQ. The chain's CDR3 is CASSPGLAGKAYEQYF. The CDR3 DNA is TGTGCCAGCAGCCCTGGACTAGCGGGAAAAGCCTACGAGCAGTACTTC.

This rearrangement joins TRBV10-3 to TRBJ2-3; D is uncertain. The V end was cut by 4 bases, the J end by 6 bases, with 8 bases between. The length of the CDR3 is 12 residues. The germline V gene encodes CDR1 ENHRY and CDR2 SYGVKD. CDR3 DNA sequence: TGTGCCATCAGTGCCAGTAGCGATACGCAGTATTTT. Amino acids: CAISASSDTQYF.

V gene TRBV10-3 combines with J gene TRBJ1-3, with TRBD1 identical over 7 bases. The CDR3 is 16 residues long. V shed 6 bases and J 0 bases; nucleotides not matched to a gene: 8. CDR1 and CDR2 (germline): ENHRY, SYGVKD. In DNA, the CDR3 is TGTGCCATCAGGGGATCGGGACAGTACTCTGGAAACACCATATATTTT. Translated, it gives CAIRGSGQYSGNTIYF.

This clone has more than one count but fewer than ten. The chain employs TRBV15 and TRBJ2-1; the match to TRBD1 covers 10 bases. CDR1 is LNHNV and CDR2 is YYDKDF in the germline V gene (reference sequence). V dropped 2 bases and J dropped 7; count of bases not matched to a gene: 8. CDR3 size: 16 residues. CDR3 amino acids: CATSRWDRGNLNEQFF. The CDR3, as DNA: TGTGCCACCAGCAGATGGGACAGGGGTAATTTAAATGAGCAGTTCTTC.

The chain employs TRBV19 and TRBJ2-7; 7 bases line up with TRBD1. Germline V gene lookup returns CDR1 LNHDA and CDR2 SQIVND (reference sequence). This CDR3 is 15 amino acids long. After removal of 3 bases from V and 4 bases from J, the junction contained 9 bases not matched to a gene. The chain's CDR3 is CASSIKGDRNYEQYF. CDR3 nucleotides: TGTGCCAGTAGTATTAAAGGGGACAGAAATTACGAGCAGTACTTC.

CDR3 amino acids: CATSRDRRQGDGELFF. In nucleotides, the CDR3 is TGTGCCACCAGCAGAGATCGTAGACAGGGGGACGGGGAGCTGTTTTTT. The chain employs TRBV15 and TRBJ2-2; TRBD1 agrees at 9 bases. This CDR3 region has 16 residues. The V segment lost 0 bases and the J segment 7 bases; nucleotides outside the gene matches: 6. Germline V gene sequence: CDR1 LNHNV, CDR2 YYDKDF (reference sequence).

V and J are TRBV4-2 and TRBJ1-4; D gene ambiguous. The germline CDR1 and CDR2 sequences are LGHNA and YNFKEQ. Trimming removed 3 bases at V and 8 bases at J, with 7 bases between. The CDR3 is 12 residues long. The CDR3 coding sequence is TGTGCCAGCAGCCACCTTGTCGAAAAACTGTTTTTT. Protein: CASSHLVEKLFF.

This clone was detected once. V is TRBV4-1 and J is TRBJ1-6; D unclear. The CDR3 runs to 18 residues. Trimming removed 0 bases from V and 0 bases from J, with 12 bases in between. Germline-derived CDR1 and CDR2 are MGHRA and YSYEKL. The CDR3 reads CASSQDPVLSSYNSPLHF. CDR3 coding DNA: TGCGCCAGCAGCCAAGATCCGGTCTTAAGCTCCTATAATTCACCCCTCCACTTT.

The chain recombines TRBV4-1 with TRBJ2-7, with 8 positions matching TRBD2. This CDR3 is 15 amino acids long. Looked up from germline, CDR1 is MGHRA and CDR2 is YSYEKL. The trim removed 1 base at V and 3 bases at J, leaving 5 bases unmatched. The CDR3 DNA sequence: TGCGCCAGCAGCCAAGTGGCCGGGAGGGGCTACGAGCAGTACTTC. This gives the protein CASSQVAGRGYEQYF.